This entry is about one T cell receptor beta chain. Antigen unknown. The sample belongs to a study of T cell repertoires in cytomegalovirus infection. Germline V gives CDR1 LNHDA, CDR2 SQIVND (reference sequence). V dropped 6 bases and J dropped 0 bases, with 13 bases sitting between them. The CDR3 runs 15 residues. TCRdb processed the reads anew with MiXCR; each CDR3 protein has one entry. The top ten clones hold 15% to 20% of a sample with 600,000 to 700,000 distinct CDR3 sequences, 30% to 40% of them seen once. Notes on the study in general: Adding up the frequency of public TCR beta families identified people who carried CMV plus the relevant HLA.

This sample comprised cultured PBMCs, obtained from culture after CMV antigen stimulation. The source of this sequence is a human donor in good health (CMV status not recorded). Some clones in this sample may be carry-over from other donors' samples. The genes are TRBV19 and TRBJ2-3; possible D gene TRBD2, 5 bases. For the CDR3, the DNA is TGTGCCAGTAGGAGAGGGAGCGCTAGCACAGATACGCAGTATTTT. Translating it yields CASRRGSASTDTQYF.